The 26 T cell receptor beta chains listed next were all sequenced from one sample in a study of blood T cell repertoires in COVID-19. Clones were read by immunoSEQ multiplex PCR, and TCRdb kept only the in-frame ones, dropping some. The sample carries more than 150,000 clones, approximately 80% recorded once. The sample comprised peripheral blood. The origin of the receptors is a human donor in a cohort sampled during active COVID-19.

V usage is TRBV4-1 and J usage is TRBJ2-7; 7 positions agree with TRBD1. Germline-derived CDR1 and CDR2 are MGHRA and YSYEKL. The V segment lost 3 bases and the J segment 2 bases; nucleotides outside the gene matches: 7. The CDR3 extends over 15 amino acids. The CDR3 DNA reads TGCGCCAGCAGCCAGACAGGGTCTCAGACCTACGAGCAGTACTTC. It specifies CASSQTGSQTYEQYF.

This clone was picked up a small number of times. The chain carries TRBV4-2 and TRBJ2-5; a weak D match, TRBD2 (6 bases). Trimming stripped 4 bases from V and 4 bases from J, with 13 bases between. Germline loops: CDR1 LGHNA, CDR2 YNFKEQ. The CDR3 sequence is 14 residues long. CDR3 DNA: TGTGCCAGCAGCCGTAGCGGTTGGGGAGAGACCCAGTACTTC. Amino acids: CASSRSGWGETQYF.

The V and J genes are TRBV6-1 and TRBJ2-5; 9 bases are a match to TRBD1. The trim removed 2 bases at V and 5 bases at J, leaving 9 bases unmatched. Germline values: CDR1 MNHNS, CDR2 SASEGT. There are 16 residues in the CDR3. The CDR3 DNA follows: TGTGCCAGCAGTGAACATTGGGACAGGGATCGGGAGACCCAGTACTTC. As protein: CASSEHWDRDRETQYF.

This clone showed up just once. The genes are TRBV3-1 (or the pseudogene TRBV3-2) and TRBJ1-6, with TRBD1 matching over 9 bases. Losses at the gene ends were 4 bases for V and 10 bases for J; bases not matched to a gene: 11. Per germline, CDR1 LGHDT and CDR2 YNNKEL (reference sequence). The CDR3 consists of 16 residues. This CDR3 is CASSLTPGQGYSPLHF. In DNA form, the CDR3 reads TGTGCCAGCAGCCTAACGCCGGGACAGGGTTACTCACCCCTCCACTTT.

Notes on this clone: Other DNA sequences in this specimen translate into the identical CDR3. This chain joins TRBV5-1 and TRBJ2-6; D is unclear. Germline V gene data show CDR1 as SGHRS and CDR2 as YFSETQ. CDR3 length equals 14 residues. The germline V and J ends were trimmed by 4 bases and 2 bases, with 7 bases remaining between them. Here the CDR3 reads CASSATAGANVLTF. The DNA of the CDR3 is TGCGCCAGCAGCGCCACGGCTGGGGCCAACGTCCTGACTTTC.

This chain links TRBV27 with TRBJ1-1, with TRBD1 matching over 8 bases. The trim removed 4 bases at V and 1 base at J, leaving 2 bases unmatched. The CDR3 sequence is 14 residues long. Germline CDR1 is MNHEY and CDR2 is SMNVEV (reference sequence). CDR3 sequence (DNA): TGTGCCAGCAGTTCTGGGACAGGGAACACTGAAGCTTTCTTT. It encodes CASSSGTGNTEAFF.

Points on this clone: The sample carries other DNA sequences with the same CDR3. This chain uses TRBV5-4 with TRBJ2-7, with D uncertain. From germline, CDR1 is SGHNT and CDR2 YYREEE (reference sequence). The V and J ends lost 0 bases and 0 bases respectively, with 7 bases between them. This CDR3 is 14 amino acids long. CDR3 region: CASSLDRGSYEQYF. The CDR3, as DNA: TGTGCCAGCAGCTTGGACCGCGGCTCCTACGAGCAGTACTTC. The variable domain in full, completed from reference TRBV5-4 and TRBJ2-7, reads ETGVTQSPTHLIKTRGQQVTLRCSSQSGHNTVSWYQQALGQGPQFIFQYYREEENGRGNFPPRFSGLQFPNYSSELNVNALELDDSALYLCASSLDRGSYEQYFGPGTRLTVT.

The chain uses TRBV19 and TRBJ2-2; D is ambiguous. This CDR3 region has 15 residues. Per germline, CDR1 LNHDA and CDR2 SQIVND (reference sequence). Trimming took 2 bases from V and 2 from J, leaving 9 bases between them. CDR3 nucleotide sequence: TGTGCCAGTAGTATATTTCCAGGCAACACCGGGGAGCTGTTTTTT. Translation gives CASSIFPGNTGELFF.

The CDR3 bases are TGTGCCAGCAGTAGAACAGGGAGCAATGAGCAGTTCTTC. It codes for CASSRTGSNEQFF. This chain links TRBV6-5 with TRBJ2-1; possibly TRBD1 for D (6 bases). Trimming stripped 5 bases from V and 6 bases from J, with 11 bases between. The CDR3 is made up of 13 amino acids. CDR1 and CDR2 (germline): MNHEY, SVGAGI.

This chain links TRBV30 with TRBJ1-3; possibly TRBD1 for D (5 bases). The CDR3 contains 15 residues. V lost 3 bases and J lost 1, with 13 bases in between. The V gene's germline CDR1 is GTSNPN and CDR2 SVGIG (reference sequence). The CDR3: CAWSGTAESGNTIYF. The CDR3 DNA sequence: TGTGCCTGGAGCGGGACTGCAGAATCTGGAAACACCATATATTTT.

This clone was observed a few times. This chain links TRBV5-1 with TRBJ2-3; D ambiguous. Trimming shortened V by 0 bases and J by 2 bases, and 13 bases separated the two germline ends. The CDR3 runs to 16 residues. The germline V gene encodes CDR1 SGHRS and CDR2 YFSETQ. CDR3 sequence: CASSLDTEYITDTQYF. CDR3 coding DNA: TGCGCCAGCAGCTTGGACACAGAGTACATCACAGATACGCAGTATTTT.

This chain joins TRBV4-1 and TRBJ1-1; 9 nucleotides agree with TRBD1. CDR1 is MGHRA, CDR2 YSYEKL, per germline. With V trimmed by 6 bases and J by 4 bases, 0 bases remained unmatched. The CDR3 totals 12 residues. The CDR3 coding sequence is TGCGCCAGCAGACAGGGGGCCACTGAAGCTTTCTTT. Its translation is CASRQGATEAFF.

The V and J genes are TRBV4-2 and TRBJ2-3; 7 nucleotides agree with TRBD2. CDR3 size: 15 residues. Per the germline V gene, CDR1 is LGHNA and CDR2 is YNFKEQ. The trim removed 4 bases at V and 2 bases at J, leaving 6 bases unmatched. Here the CDR3 reads CASSRGRGNTDTQYF. The CDR3 DNA follows: TGTGCCAGCAGCCGCGGGCGGGGGAACACAGATACGCAGTATTTT.

Note on this clone: The identical CDR3 is also encoded by other nucleotide sequences in the sample. The chain employs TRBV6-5 and TRBJ2-7, with 8 nucleotides matching TRBD1. The germline V gene encodes CDR1 MNHEY and CDR2 SVGAGI. The V and J ends lost 6 bases and 2 bases, in that order; junction bases with no gene match: 3. The CDR3 has 13 amino acids. CDR3 sequence reads: CASSSDRAYEQYF. The CDR3 nucleotides are TGTGCCAGCAGCTCGGACAGGGCCTACGAGCAGTACTTC.

This sequence joins TRBV2 and TRBJ2-7; weak D call: TRBD2 (6 bases). The V and J ends lost 8 bases and 2 bases respectively, with 19 bases between them. This CDR3 is built from 15 residues. CDR1 and CDR2 from the germline V gene are SNHLY and FYNNEI. Written as DNA, the CDR3 is TGTGCCAGCGCCAGGGAGGCGGCAAGGACCTACGAGCAGTACTTC. Protein product: CASAREAARTYEQYF.

This clone was counted only a few times. V gene TRBV25-1 combines with J gene TRBJ1-5; 7 bases agree with TRBD1. The CDR3 loop spans 13 amino acids. Germline V gene lookup returns CDR1 MGHDK and CDR2 SYGVNS. V shed 3 bases, J shed 6 bases, and the junction held 2 bases outside the gene matches. CDR3 sequence (DNA): TGTGCCAGCAGTGAGACAGGGACTCAGCCCCAGCATTTT. Residues: CASSETGTQPQHF. The entire variable domain, with the rest obtained from reference TRBV25-1 and TRBJ1-5, is as follows: EADIYQTPRYLVIGTGKKITLECSQTMGHDKMYWYQQDPGMELHLIHYSYGVNSTEKGDLSSESTVSRIRTEHFPLTLESARPSHTSQYLCASSETGTQPQHFGDGTRLSIL.

J is TRBJ1-6 and V is TRBV6-5; 7 nucleotides line up with TRBD1. Germline values: CDR1 MNHEY, CDR2 SVGAGI. Unmatched junction bases numbered 6, after V lost 0 bases and J lost 7 bases. The CDR3 extends over 16 amino acids. The CDR3, as DNA: TGTGCCAGCAGTTACTCGTCAGGGGGAAAAAATTCACCCCTCCACTTT. Protein: CASSYSSGGKNSPLHF.

This chain's CDR3 is CASSGGPGRGNYGYTF. The CDR3 DNA reads TGTGCCAGCAGCGGAGGGCCGGGGCGGGGAAACTATGGCTACACCTTC. The J gene is TRBJ1-2, the V gene TRBV9, with TRBD1 as a possible D gene (5 bases). Between the trimmed V and J ends, which lost 3 bases and 2 bases, there was a span of 17 bases. CDR1 and CDR2 from the germline V gene are SGDLS and YYNGEE. The CDR3 is 16 residues long.

The V call is TRBV6-5, the J call TRBJ1-5; D gene unclear. CDR3 length: 14 residues. Trimming removed 8 bases from V and 7 bases from J, with 18 bases in between. Germline assignment: CDR1 MNHEY and CDR2 SVGAGI. CDR3 nucleotides: TGTGCCAGCGTGTCACGGAGATCCAACCAGCCCCAGCATTTT. Translation gives CASVSRRSNQPQHF.

The chain is built from TRBV19 and TRBJ1-5; TRBD1 aligns across 7 bases. Germline V lookup: CDR1 LNHDA, CDR2 SQIVND (reference sequence). The CDR3 consists of 15 residues. V was pared by 3 bases and J by 7 bases, with 9 bases of the junction left unmatched. The CDR3 bases are TGTGCCAGTAGTATCCGGACAGGAGAGGGGCAGCCCCAGCATTTT. Its translation: CASSIRTGEGQPQHF.

The V call is TRBV4-1, the J call TRBJ2-4; D might be TRBD2 (5 bases). V dropped 4 bases and J dropped 3 bases, with 16 bases sitting between them. The CDR3 sequence is 16 residues long. Germline-derived CDR1 and CDR2 are MGHRA and YSYEKL. CDR3 loop: CASSPLLGGNKNIQYF. The CDR3 region has the DNA TGCGCCAGCAGCCCCCTACTAGGCGGAAACAAAAACATTCAGTACTTC.

The chain links TRBV5-8 to TRBJ1-2; tentative D call: TRBD1 (6 bases). The CDR3 is 13 residues long. CDR1 SGHTS and CDR2 YDEGEE come from the germline V gene. The V and J ends lost 4 bases and 8 bases respectively, with 15 bases between them. The CDR3 here is CASSPEQGGGYTF. In DNA form, the CDR3 reads TGTGCCAGCAGCCCGGAACAGGGAGGGGGCTACACCTTC. The full variable domain, completed using reference TRBV5-8 and TRBJ1-2, is EAGVTQSPTHLIKTRGQQATLRCSPISGHTSVYWYQQALGLGLQFLLWYDEGEERNRGNFPPRFSGRQFPNYSSELNVNALELEDSALYLCASSPEQGGGYTFGSGTRLTVV.

This sequence joins TRBV30 and TRBJ2-2, with 7 bases identical to TRBD1. Germline V CDR1 and CDR2: GTSNPN, SVGIG (reference sequence). Losses at the gene ends were 0 bases for V and 3 bases for J; bases not matched to a gene: 10. The CDR3 covers 17 residues. The CDR3 DNA reads TGTGCCTGGAGTGTACGGTGGGGACAGATTTACACCGGGGAGCTGTTTTTT. This sequence encodes CAWSVRWGQIYTGELFF.

CDR3 region: CASSLQGRGTEAFF. The CDR3 region has the DNA TGTGCCAGCAGCTTACAGGGGCGAGGAACTGAAGCTTTCTTT. The V and J genes are TRBV5-5 and TRBJ1-1, with TRBD1 matching over 7 bases. The CDR3 totals 14 residues. Losses at the gene ends were 2 bases for V and 5 bases for J; bases not matched to a gene: 6. Germline CDR1 is SGHKS and CDR2 is YYEKEE (reference sequence).

The V gene is TRBV11-2, the J gene TRBJ2-2; D is perhaps TRBD2 (6 bases). This CDR3 is built from 15 residues. Germline assignment: CDR1 SGHAT and CDR2 FQNNGV. Trimming cost V 2 bases and J 2 bases, with 9 bases left between them. CDR3 nucleotide sequence: TGTGCCAGCAGCTTATTAGCGGAAAACACCGGGGAGCTGTTTTTT. This encodes CASSLLAENTGELFF.

This chain joins TRBV10-3 and TRBJ2-5, with D possibly TRBD2 on 6 matching bases. The CDR3 loop spans 15 amino acids. V was shortened by 2 bases and J by 4 bases, with 14 bases between the two germline ends. From germline, CDR1 is ENHRY and CDR2 SYGVKD. CDR3 DNA: TGTGCCATCAGTGAGGGCACCCCCGGGGGAGAGACCCAGTACTTC. It yields the protein CAISEGTPGGETQYF.